This is a list of T cell receptor beta chains from one sample in a study of blood T cell repertoires in COVID-19. TCRdb's copy holds only in-frame clones and misses some; the assay was immunoSEQ multiplex PCR. The sample has 160,000 or so clones, roughly 84% seen once. The sequenced sample consisted of PBMCs or T cells enriched from blood (not recorded which). The receptors come from a man aged 45-65 years who had recovered from COVID-19. The CDR3 runs from the conserved cysteine through the conserved F or W. Fields, in order: D gene, CDR3 length, J gene, V gene, clone size, CDR3 protein, CDR3 DNA. The D gene is left open where the match is weak. Clone size is given for some rows only: seen once, a few or many times, or a class if the clone is expanded.

d_gene: .; len: 14; j_gene: TRBJ2-1; v_gene: TRBV19; abundance: .; CDR3aa: CASRGLQGTHEQFF; CDR3nt: TGTGCCAGTAGGGGCCTACAGGGTACACATGAGCAGTTCTTC
d_gene: .; len: 16; j_gene: TRBJ1-3; v_gene: TRBV9; abundance: .; CDR3aa: CASSVVESPSGNTIYF; CDR3nt: TGTGCCAGCAGCGTAGTTGAGAGCCCCTCTGGAAACACCATATATTTT
d_gene: .; len: 14; j_gene: TRBJ1-1; v_gene: TRBV30; abundance: few; CDR3aa: CAWSVDSYGTEAFF; CDR3nt: TGTGCCTGGAGTGTAGACTCCTACGGGACTGAAGCTTTCTTT
d_gene: TRBD1; len: 16; j_gene: TRBJ2-7; v_gene: TRBV5-1; abundance: .; CDR3aa: CASSPRGPRGRYEQYF; CDR3nt: TGCGCCAGCAGCCCTAGGGGGCCCAGGGGGCGGTACGAGCAGTACTTC
d_gene: TRBD1; len: 16; j_gene: TRBJ1-1; v_gene: TRBV15; abundance: .; CDR3aa: CATSRDPGQGNTEAFF; CDR3nt: TGTGCCACCAGCAGAGATCCGGGACAGGGAAACACTGAAGCTTTCTTT
d_gene: TRBD2; len: 14; j_gene: TRBJ2-7; v_gene: TRBV7-9; abundance: .; CDR3aa: CASSTGTSGGGRYF; CDR3nt: TGTGCCAGCAGCACCGGGACTAGCGGGGGGGGACGGTACTTC
d_gene: .; len: 16; j_gene: TRBJ1-5; v_gene: TRBV6-6; abundance: .; CDR3aa: CASNEHQGFGNQPQHF; CDR3nt: TGTGCCAGCAACGAGCATCAGGGGTTCGGCAATCAGCCCCAGCATTTT
d_gene: .; len: 12; j_gene: TRBJ2-7; v_gene: TRBV11-1; abundance: once; CDR3aa: CASSSGAREQYF; CDR3nt: TGTGCCAGCAGCTCGGGAGCTAGGGAGCAGTACTTC
d_gene: .; len: 12; j_gene: TRBJ1-2; v_gene: TRBV20-1; abundance: .; CDR3aa: CSASSGPGGYTF; CDR3nt: TGCAGTGCTAGTTCAGGCCCGGGGGGCTACACCTTC
d_gene: TRBD1; len: 14; j_gene: TRBJ2-3; v_gene: TRBV29-1; abundance: .; CDR3aa: CSVAPGQLTDTQYF; CDR3nt: TGCAGCGTTGCGCCGGGACAGCTCACAGATACGCAGTATTTT
d_gene: TRBD2; len: 18; j_gene: TRBJ2-7; v_gene: TRBV4-2; abundance: .; CDR3aa: CASSQVASGGARSYEQYF; CDR3nt: TGTGCCAGCAGCCAAGTTGCTAGCGGGGGGGCCAGGAGCTACGAGCAGTACTTC
d_gene: TRBD1; len: 12; j_gene: TRBJ1-2; v_gene: TRBV30; abundance: .; CDR3aa: CAGRTGIYGYTF; CDR3nt: TGTGCCGGAAGGACAGGCATCTATGGCTACACCTTC
d_gene: .; len: 16; j_gene: TRBJ1-3; v_gene: TRBV11-2; abundance: .; CDR3aa: CASSLLGEGTGNTIYF; CDR3nt: TGTGCCAGCAGCTTATTGGGGGAGGGCACTGGAAACACCATATATTTT
d_gene: TRBD1; len: 14; j_gene: TRBJ1-6; v_gene: TRBV6-5; abundance: few; CDR3aa: CASGPGQANSPLHF; CDR3nt: TGTGCCAGCGGTCCGGGACAGGCTAATTCACCCCTCCACTTT
d_gene: .; len: 15; j_gene: TRBJ1-3; v_gene: TRBV7-9; abundance: .; CDR3aa: CASSPATGKVNTIYF; CDR3nt: TGTGCCAGCAGCCCCGCCACAGGGAAGGTAAACACCATATATTTT
d_gene: .; len: 14; j_gene: TRBJ1-1; v_gene: TRBV28; abundance: .; CDR3aa: CASSLAAGITEAFF; CDR3nt: TGTGCCAGCAGTTTAGCGGCAGGGATAACTGAAGCTTTCTTT
d_gene: .; len: 18; j_gene: TRBJ1-1; v_gene: TRBV14; abundance: .; CDR3aa: CASSRILLRGSMNTEAFF; CDR3nt: TGTGCCAGCAGCCGTATACTTTTGAGGGGGTCCATGAACACTGAAGCTTTCTTT
d_gene: .; len: 17; j_gene: TRBJ1-3; v_gene: TRBV6-1; abundance: .; CDR3aa: CASSEMLQVRSGNTIYF; CDR3nt: TGTGCCAGCAGTGAAATGTTACAGGTGCGCTCTGGAAACACCATATATTTT
d_gene: TRBD2; len: 18; j_gene: TRBJ2-3; v_gene: TRBV3-1/TRBV3-2; abundance: .; CDR3aa: CASSRGTSGGVITDTQYF; CDR3nt: TGTGCCAGCAGCCGAGGGACTAGCGGGGGGGTTATCACAGATACGCAGTATTTT
d_gene: TRBD1; len: 15; j_gene: TRBJ1-1; v_gene: TRBV10-3; abundance: .; CDR3aa: CAISEGTGRVTEAFF; CDR3nt: TGTGCCATCAGTGAGGGGACAGGGCGGGTCACTGAAGCTTTCTTT
d_gene: .; len: 15; j_gene: TRBJ1-1; v_gene: TRBV5-1; abundance: .; CDR3aa: CASSLVGTPNTEAFF; CDR3nt: TGCGCCAGCAGCTTGGTCGGGACACCGAACACTGAAGCTTTCTTT
d_gene: .; len: 12; j_gene: TRBJ1-1; v_gene: TRBV5-1; abundance: .; CDR3aa: CASSLAPAEAFF; CDR3nt: TGCGCCAGCAGCTTGGCGCCGGCTGAAGCTTTCTTT
d_gene: .; len: 17; j_gene: TRBJ1-3; v_gene: TRBV19; abundance: .; CDR3aa: CASSAHLASSTGNTIYF; CDR3nt: TGTGCCAGTAGTGCCCACCTCGCCAGTTCCACGGGAAACACCATATATTTT
d_gene: .; len: 15; j_gene: TRBJ2-7; v_gene: TRBV7-9; abundance: .; CDR3aa: CASSLGQANSYEQYF; CDR3nt: TGTGCCAGCAGCTTAGGACAGGCCAACTCCTACGAGCAGTACTTC
d_gene: TRBD1; len: 14; j_gene: TRBJ1-1; v_gene: TRBV3-1/TRBV3-2; abundance: .; CDR3aa: CASSLQGGGTEAFF; CDR3nt: TGTGCCAGCAGTCTACAGGGGGGCGGCACTGAAGCTTTCTTT
d_gene: .; len: 18; j_gene: TRBJ1-5; v_gene: TRBV7-8; abundance: .; CDR3aa: CASSLGAGNWYSNQPQHF; CDR3nt: TGTGCCAGCAGCTTAGGGGCAGGTAACTGGTATAGCAATCAGCCCCAGCATTTT
d_gene: TRBD1; len: 16; j_gene: TRBJ1-2; v_gene: TRBV5-4; abundance: once; CDR3aa: CASNLGGAGGLYGYTF; CDR3nt: TGTGCCAGCAACCTCGGGGGTGCAGGGGGCCTCTATGGCTACACCTTC
d_gene: .; len: 13; j_gene: TRBJ1-4; v_gene: TRBV19; abundance: .; CDR3aa: CASKVRGNEKLFF; CDR3nt: TGTGCCAGTAAAGTTCGGGGAAATGAAAAACTGTTTTTT
d_gene: TRBD1; len: 14; j_gene: TRBJ1-2; v_gene: TRBV2; abundance: few; CDR3aa: CASSQGGLAKGYTF; CDR3nt: TGTGCCAGCAGCCAGGGGGGATTGGCTAAAGGCTACACCTTC
d_gene: TRBD1; len: 16; j_gene: TRBJ2-1; v_gene: TRBV14; abundance: .; CDR3aa: CASSKNRGVSSNEQFF; CDR3nt: TGTGCCAGCAGCAAAAACAGGGGAGTTTCATCCAATGAGCAGTTCTTC